Following are 11 T cell receptor beta chains from one sample sequenced in a study of breast tumors, draining lymph nodes, adjacent tissues. TCRdb reprocessed the multiplex PCR reads via MiXCR and lists one record per CDR3 protein. The sample contains roughly 80,000 distinct CDR3 sequences, 15% to 20% of which appear only once. Breast cancer patients provided tissue from their axillary draining lymph nodes. Material for sequencing was axillary lymph node tissue. These receptors originate from a female donor with breast cancer. Some clones in this sample may be carry-over from other donors' samples.

The sample holds many counts of this clonotype. The chain joins TRBV19 to TRBJ1-4; the D is unclear. Per the germline V gene, CDR1 is LNHDA and CDR2 is SQIVND (reference sequence). With 7 bases removed from V and 8 bases from J, the gap between germline ends came to 14 bases. The CDR3 sequence is 13 residues long. The DNA for the CDR3 is TGTGCCAGTACAGAGAGGGCGGGGGAAAAACTGTTTTTT. Residues: CASTERAGEKLFF.

This clonotype was observed many times. The V and J genes are TRBV2 and TRBJ2-7, with 13 bases identical to TRBD2. The CDR3 has 17 residues. With 4 bases clipped from V and 0 bases from J, the junction kept 6 bases outside the gene matches. Per the germline V gene, CDR1 is SNHLY and CDR2 is FYNNEI. This CDR3 is CASSAGLAGSFSYEQYF. The CDR3 coding sequence is TGTGCCAGCAGTGCGGGACTAGCGGGATCTTTCTCCTACGAGCAGTACTTC.

With respect to this clonotype: This may stem from a read error, because a much larger clone lies one nucleotide away. V and J are TRBV6-1 and TRBJ1-4, with D hard to call. This CDR3 is 13 amino acids long. Germline V lookup: CDR1 MNHNS, CDR2 SASEGT. For the CDR3, the DNA is TGTGCCAGCAGTGAGGCAGAGAATGAAAAACTGCTTTTT. Translating gives CASSEAENEKLLF.

The chain recombines TRBV5-6 with TRBJ1-5; D gene uncertain. Trimming left V 1 base short and J 0 bases short, with 11 bases between. Germline lookup yields CDR1 SGHDT and CDR2 YYEEEE. The CDR3 consists of 16 residues. CDR3 loop: CASSLYRAYSNQPQHF. Here the CDR3 DNA reads TGTGCCAGCAGCTTGTATAGGGCCTATAGCAATCAGCCCCAGCATTTT.

Ten or more counts support this clonotype. Its ends do not fully match the called genes, so a read error is possible. The rearrangement joins TRBV12-3 or TRBV12-4 to TRBJ1-4; 9 nucleotides align to TRBD1. The CDR3 spans 13 residues. The CDR3 spells CASSLARTGQGIF. The DNA for the CDR3 is TGTGCCAGCAGTTTAGCGCGAACGGGACAGGGTATTTTT.

This clonotype was seen a few times. CDR3 DNA sequence: TGTGCCAGCAGCTTGAGGACTAGCGGGAAATGGGGCACAGATACGCAGTATTTT. Translated: CASSLRTSGKWGTDTQYF. This chain uses TRBV5-6 with TRBJ2-3, with 12 positions matching TRBD2. Germline V gene data show CDR1 as SGHDT and CDR2 as YYEEEE. The CDR3 length is 18 residues. Trimming at V came to 1 base and at J to 1 base, leaving 7 bases not matched to a gene.

This clonotype was observed at least ten times. The rearrangement joins TRBV10-3 to TRBJ1-3; no clear D gene. The CDR3 sequence is 17 residues long. In germline, CDR1 is ENHRY, CDR2 SYGVKD. Deletions cut 3 bases from V and 3 bases from J, with 18 bases between. The CDR3 DNA follows: TGTGCCATCAGTGATTGGGCTGGGAGCGCCGGTGGAAACACCATATATTTT. Translation: CAISDWAGSAGGNTIYF.

The table lists this clonotype with many counts. V usage is TRBV20-1 and J usage is TRBJ2-7; TRBD1 agrees at 8 bases. The CDR3 extends over 15 amino acids. The germline gives CDR1 DFQATT, CDR2 SNEGSKA (reference sequence). With V trimmed by 2 bases and J by 4 bases, 10 bases remained unmatched. CDR3 region: CSARPPQGALYEQYF. The CDR3 region has the DNA TGCAGTGCTAGACCTCCTCAGGGGGCCCTTTACGAGCAGTACTTC.

This clonotype was seen ten or more times. This chain links TRBV13 with TRBJ2-1, with D hard to call. The CDR3 has 13 residues. In germline, CDR1 is PRHDT, CDR2 FYEKMQ (reference sequence). V shed 4 bases and J shed 1 base, with 5 bases lying between them. This CDR3 is CASSYASYNEQFF. In DNA, the CDR3 is TGTGCCAGCAGCTATGCGTCCTACAATGAGCAGTTCTTC.

The V gene is TRBV6-2 or TRBV6-3, the J gene TRBJ2-7; 10 bases are a match to TRBD2. Germline loops: CDR1 MNHEY, CDR2 SVGEGT. J was trimmed by 3 bases and V by 2 bases; bases with no gene match: 16. This CDR3 has 19 residues. The DNA for the CDR3 is TGTGCCAGCAGTTACCCGGTACCTAGCGGGAGCGCCGATATCTACGAGCAGTACTTC. Protein: CASSYPVPSGSADIYEQYF.

On this clonotype: A much larger clone is a single base away; this may be a read error. The chain combines TRBV6-4 with TRBJ2-5; perhaps TRBD1 as D (5 bases). Per the germline V gene, CDR1 is MRHNA and CDR2 is SNTAGT. The V end was cut by 7 bases, the J end by 2 bases, with 11 bases between. The CDR3 spans 13 residues. The CDR3 is CASTPPGQETQYF. The CDR3 nucleotides read TGTGCCAGCACCCCTCCAGGGCAAGAGACCCAGTACTTC.